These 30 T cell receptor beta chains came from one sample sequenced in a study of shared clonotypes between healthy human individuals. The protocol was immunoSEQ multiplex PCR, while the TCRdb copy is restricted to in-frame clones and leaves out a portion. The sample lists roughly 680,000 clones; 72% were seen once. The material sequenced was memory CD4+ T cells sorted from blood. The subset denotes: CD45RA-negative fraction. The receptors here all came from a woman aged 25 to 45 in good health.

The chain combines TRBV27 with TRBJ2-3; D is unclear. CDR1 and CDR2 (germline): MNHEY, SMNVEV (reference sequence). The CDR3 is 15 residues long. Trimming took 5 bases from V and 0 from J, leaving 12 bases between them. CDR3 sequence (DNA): TGTGCCAGCAGTCCTCTGAGCCTTAGCACAGATACGCAGTATTTT. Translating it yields CASSPLSLSTDTQYF.

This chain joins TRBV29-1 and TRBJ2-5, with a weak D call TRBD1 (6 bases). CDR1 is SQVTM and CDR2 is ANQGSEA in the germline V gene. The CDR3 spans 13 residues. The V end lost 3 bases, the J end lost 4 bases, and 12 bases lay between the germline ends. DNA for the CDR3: TGCAGCGTTGACGTTGGCAGGGGAGAGACCCAGTACTTC. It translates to CSVDVGRGETQYF.

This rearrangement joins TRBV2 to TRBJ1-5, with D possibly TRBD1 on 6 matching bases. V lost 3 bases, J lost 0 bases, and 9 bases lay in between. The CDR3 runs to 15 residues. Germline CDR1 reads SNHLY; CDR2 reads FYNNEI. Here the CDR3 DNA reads TGTGCCAGCAGTGAGGGACATAATAGCAATCAGCCCCAGCATTTT. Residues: CASSEGHNSNQPQHF. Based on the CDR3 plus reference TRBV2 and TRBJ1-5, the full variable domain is EPEVTQTPSHQVTQMGQEVILRCVPISNHLYFYWYRQILGQKVEFLVSFYNNEISEKSEIFDDQFSVERPDGSNFTLKIRSTKLEDSAMYFCASSEGHNSNQPQHFGDGTRLSIL.

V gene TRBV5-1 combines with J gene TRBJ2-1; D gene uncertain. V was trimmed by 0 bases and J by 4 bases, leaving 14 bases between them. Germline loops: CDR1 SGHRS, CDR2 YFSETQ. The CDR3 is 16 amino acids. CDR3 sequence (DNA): TGCGCCAGCAGCTTGGATGCACCCTCCAGTTACAATGAGCAGTTCTTC. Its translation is CASSLDAPSSYNEQFF.

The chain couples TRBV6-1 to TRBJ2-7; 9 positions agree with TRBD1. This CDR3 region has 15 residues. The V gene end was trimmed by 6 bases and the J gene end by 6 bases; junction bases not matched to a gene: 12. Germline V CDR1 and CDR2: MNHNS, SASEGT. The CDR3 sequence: CASSTSGTGSPEQYF. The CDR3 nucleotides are TGTGCCAGCAGCACTTCCGGGACAGGGTCACCCGAGCAGTACTTC.

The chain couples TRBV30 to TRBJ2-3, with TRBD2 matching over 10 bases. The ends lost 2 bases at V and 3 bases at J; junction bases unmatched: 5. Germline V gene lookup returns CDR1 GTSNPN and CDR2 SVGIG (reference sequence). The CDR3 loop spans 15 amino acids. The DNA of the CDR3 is TGTGCCTGGAGTCTAATAGCGGGGGGAACAGATACGCAGTATTTT. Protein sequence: CAWSLIAGGTDTQYF.

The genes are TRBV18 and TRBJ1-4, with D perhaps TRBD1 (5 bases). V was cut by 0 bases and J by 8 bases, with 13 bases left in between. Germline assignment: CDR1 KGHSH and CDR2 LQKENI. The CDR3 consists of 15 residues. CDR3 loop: CASSPPTRAGEKLFF. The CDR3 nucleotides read TGTGCCAGCTCACCACCCACCAGGGCGGGGGAAAAACTGTTTTTT.

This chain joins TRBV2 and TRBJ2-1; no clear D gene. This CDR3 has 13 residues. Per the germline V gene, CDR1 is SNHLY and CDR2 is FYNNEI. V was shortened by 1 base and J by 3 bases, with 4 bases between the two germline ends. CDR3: CASSEGFYNEQFF. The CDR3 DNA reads TGTGCCAGCAGTGAAGGCTTCTACAATGAGCAGTTCTTC.

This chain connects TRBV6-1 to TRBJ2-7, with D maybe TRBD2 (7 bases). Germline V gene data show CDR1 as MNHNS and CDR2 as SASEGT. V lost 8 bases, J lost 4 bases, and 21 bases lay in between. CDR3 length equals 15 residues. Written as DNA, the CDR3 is TGTGCCAGCTCATGGGGGGCGGGAGAACCGTACGAGCAGTACTTC. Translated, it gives CASSWGAGEPYEQYF.

CDR3 sequence reads: CASSVLGTSGVRKYNEQFF. CDR3 nucleotides: TGTGCCAGCAGCGTATTAGGGACTAGCGGGGTCAGGAAATACAATGAGCAGTTCTTC. The chain has TRBV11-1 and TRBJ2-1; 13 nucleotides agree with TRBD2. The CDR3 spans 19 residues. Losses at the gene ends were 5 bases for V and 4 bases for J; bases not matched to a gene: 14. Looked up from germline, CDR1 is SGHAT and CDR2 is FQDESV (reference sequence).

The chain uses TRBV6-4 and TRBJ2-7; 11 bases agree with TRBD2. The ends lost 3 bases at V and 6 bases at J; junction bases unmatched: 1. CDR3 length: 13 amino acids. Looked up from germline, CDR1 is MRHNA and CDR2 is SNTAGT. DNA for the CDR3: TGTGCCAGCAGTGAGACTAGCGGGGTCGAGCAGTACTTC. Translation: CASSETSGVEQYF.

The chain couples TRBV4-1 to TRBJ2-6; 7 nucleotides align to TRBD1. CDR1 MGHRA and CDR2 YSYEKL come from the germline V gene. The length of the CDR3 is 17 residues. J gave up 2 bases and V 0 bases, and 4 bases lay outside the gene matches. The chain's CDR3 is CASSQDTQGPGANVLTF. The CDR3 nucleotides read TGCGCCAGCAGCCAAGATACACAGGGGCCTGGGGCCAACGTCCTGACTTTC.

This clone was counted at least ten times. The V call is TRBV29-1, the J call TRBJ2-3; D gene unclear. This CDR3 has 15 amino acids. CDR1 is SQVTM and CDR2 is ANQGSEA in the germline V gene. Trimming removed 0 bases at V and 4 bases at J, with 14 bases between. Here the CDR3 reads CSVEEQHTRADTQYF. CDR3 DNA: TGCAGCGTTGAAGAACAGCACACCCGAGCAGATACGCAGTATTTT.

In nucleotides, the CDR3 is TGCGCCAGCAGCTTACTAGCGGGAGGGCATAAAGATACGCAGTATTTT. Amino acid sequence: CASSLLAGGHKDTQYF. The chain is built from TRBV5-1 and TRBJ2-3, with 13 bases aligning to TRBD2. Germline CDR1 is SGHRS and CDR2 is YFSETQ. V gave up 2 bases and J gave up 5 bases; unmatched junction bases: 5. The CDR3 is made up of 16 amino acids.

CDR3: CASSSLGSETQYF. The CDR3 nucleotides read TGTGCCAGCTCATCCTTAGGGTCGGAGACCCAGTACTTC. The chain is built from TRBV18 and TRBJ2-5; D unclear. This CDR3 has 13 amino acids. Germline V CDR1 and CDR2: KGHSH, LQKENI. The V and J ends lost 5 bases and 5 bases respectively, with 12 bases between them.

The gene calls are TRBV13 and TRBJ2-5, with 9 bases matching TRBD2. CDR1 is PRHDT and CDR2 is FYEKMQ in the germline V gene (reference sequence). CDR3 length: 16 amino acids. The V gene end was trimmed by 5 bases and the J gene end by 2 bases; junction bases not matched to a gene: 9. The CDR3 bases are TGTGCCAGCAGCCCCGGGGCTAGCGGGAATCAAGAGACCCAGTACTTC. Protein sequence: CASSPGASGNQETQYF.

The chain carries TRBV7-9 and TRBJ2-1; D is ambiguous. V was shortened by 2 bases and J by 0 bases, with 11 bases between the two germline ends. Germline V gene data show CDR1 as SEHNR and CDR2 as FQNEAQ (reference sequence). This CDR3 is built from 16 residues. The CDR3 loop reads CASSLTDASSYNEQFF. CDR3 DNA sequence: TGTGCCAGCAGCTTAACCGACGCCAGCTCCTACAATGAGCAGTTCTTC. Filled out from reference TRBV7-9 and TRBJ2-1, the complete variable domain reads DTGVSQNPRHKITKRGQNVTFRCDPISEHNRLYWYRQTLGQGPEFLTYFQNEAQLEKSRLLSDRFSAERPKGSFSTLEIQRTEQGDSAMYLCASSLTDASSYNEQFFGPGTRLTVL.

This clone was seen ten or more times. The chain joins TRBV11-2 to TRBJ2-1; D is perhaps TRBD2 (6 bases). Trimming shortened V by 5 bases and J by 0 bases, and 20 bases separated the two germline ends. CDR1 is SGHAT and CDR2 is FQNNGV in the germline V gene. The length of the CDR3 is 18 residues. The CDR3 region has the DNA TGTGCCAGCAGCGCCGGGGGAGCGGGCTCCAGCTCCTACAATGAGCAGTTCTTC. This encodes CASSAGGAGSSSYNEQFF.

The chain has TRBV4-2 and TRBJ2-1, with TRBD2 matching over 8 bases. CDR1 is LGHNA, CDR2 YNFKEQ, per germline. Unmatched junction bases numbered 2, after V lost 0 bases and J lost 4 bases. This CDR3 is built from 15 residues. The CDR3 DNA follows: TGTGCCAGCAGCCAAGAAATAGCGGGATACAATGAGCAGTTCTTC. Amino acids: CASSQEIAGYNEQFF.

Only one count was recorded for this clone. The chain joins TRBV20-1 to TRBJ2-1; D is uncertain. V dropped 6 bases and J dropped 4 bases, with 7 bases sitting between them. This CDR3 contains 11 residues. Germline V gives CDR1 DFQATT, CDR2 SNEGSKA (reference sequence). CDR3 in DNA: TGCAGTGCCTGTGAATACAATGAGCAGTTCTTC. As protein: CSACEYNEQFF.

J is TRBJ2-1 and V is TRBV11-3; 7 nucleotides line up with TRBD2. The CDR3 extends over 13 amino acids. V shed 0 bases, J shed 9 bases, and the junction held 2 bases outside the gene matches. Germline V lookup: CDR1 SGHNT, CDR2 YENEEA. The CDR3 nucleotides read TGTGCCAGCAGCTTAGATTCTAGCGGTGAGCAGTTCTTC. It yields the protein CASSLDSSGEQFF.

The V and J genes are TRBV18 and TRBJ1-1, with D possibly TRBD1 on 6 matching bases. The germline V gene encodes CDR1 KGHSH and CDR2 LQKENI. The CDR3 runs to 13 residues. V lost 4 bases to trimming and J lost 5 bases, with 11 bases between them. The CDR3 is CASSQGDWTEAFF. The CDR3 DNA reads TGTGCCAGCTCACAGGGGGATTGGACTGAAGCTTTCTTT.

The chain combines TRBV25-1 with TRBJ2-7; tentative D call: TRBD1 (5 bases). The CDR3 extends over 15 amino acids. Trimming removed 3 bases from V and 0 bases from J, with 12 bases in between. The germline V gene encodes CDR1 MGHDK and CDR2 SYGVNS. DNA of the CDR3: TGTGCCAGCAGTGATCTTGGGGCAAGCTCCTACGAGCAGTACTTC. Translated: CASSDLGASSYEQYF.

CDR3 loop: CATGSRTSGRLDEQFF. CDR3 in DNA: TGTGCCACCGGATCTCGGACTAGCGGGAGATTGGATGAGCAGTTCTTC. The chain uses TRBV10-3 and TRBJ2-1; TRBD2 matches at 13 bases. This CDR3 has 16 residues. Germline-derived CDR1 and CDR2 are ENHRY and SYGVKD. J lost 8 bases, V lost 10 bases, and 14 bases had no gene match.

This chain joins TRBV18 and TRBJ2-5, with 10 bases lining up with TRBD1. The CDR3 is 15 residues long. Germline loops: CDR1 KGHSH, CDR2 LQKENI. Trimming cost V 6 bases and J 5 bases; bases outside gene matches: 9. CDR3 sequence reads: CASSRDRGVWETQYF. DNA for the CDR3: TGTGCCAGCTCTCGGGACAGGGGCGTATGGGAGACCCAGTACTTC. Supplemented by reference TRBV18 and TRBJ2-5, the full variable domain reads NAGVMQNPRHLVRRRGQEARLRCSPMKGHSHVYWYRQLPEEGLKFMVYLQKENIIDESGMPKERFSAEFPKEGPSILRIQQVVRGDSAAYFCASSRDRGVWETQYFGPGTRLLVL.

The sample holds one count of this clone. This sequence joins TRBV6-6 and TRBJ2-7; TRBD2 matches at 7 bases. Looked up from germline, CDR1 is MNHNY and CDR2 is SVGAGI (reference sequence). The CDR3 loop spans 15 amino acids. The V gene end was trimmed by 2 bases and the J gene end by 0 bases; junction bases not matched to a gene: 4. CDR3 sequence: CASSYRGTTSYEQYF. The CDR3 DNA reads TGTGCCAGCAGTTACCGCGGGACTACCTCCTACGAGCAGTACTTC.

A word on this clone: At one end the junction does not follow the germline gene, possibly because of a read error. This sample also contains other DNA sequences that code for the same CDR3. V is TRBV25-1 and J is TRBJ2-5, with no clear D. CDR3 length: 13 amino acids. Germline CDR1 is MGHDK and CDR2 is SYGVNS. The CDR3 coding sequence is TGTGCCAGCAGTGCGCCGAACCAAGAGACACAGTACTTC. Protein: CASSAPNQETQYF.

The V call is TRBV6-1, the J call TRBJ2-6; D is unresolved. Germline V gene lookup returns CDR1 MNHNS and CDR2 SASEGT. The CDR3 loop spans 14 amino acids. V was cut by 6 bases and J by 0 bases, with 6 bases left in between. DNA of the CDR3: TGTGCCAGCAGACCCACCTCTGGGGCCAACGTCCTGACTTTC. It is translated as CASRPTSGANVLTF.

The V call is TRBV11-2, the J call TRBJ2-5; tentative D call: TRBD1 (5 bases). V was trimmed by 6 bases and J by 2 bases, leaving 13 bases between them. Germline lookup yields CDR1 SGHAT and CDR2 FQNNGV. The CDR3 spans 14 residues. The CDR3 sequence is CASSRTGAQETQYF. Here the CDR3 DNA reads TGTGCCAGCAGTCGAACAGGCGCTCAAGAGACCCAGTACTTC.

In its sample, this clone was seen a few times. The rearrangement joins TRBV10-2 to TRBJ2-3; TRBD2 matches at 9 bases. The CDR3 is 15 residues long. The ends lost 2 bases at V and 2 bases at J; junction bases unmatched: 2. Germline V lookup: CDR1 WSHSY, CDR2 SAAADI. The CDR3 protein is CASSETSGYTDTQYF. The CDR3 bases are TGCGCCAGCAGTGAGACTAGCGGGTACACAGATACGCAGTATTTT.